This record looks at one TCR beta chain sequence and its context. The data were taken from a study of T cell changes during pregnancy in multiple sclerosis. Produced via immunoSEQ multiplex PCR; TCRdb's table is partial and in-frame only. The sample lists about 110,000 clones; just under 95% were seen once. Germline-derived CDR1 and CDR2 are SGDLS and YYNGEE. The CDR3 is 14 residues long. V lost 0 bases to trimming and J lost 5 bases, with 11 bases between them. This TCR came from a female donor in good health, enrolled as a control in a pregnancy study. Here the sequenced sample was peripheral blood, taken in the third trimester of pregnancy. This chain links TRBV9 with TRBJ1-2, with D maybe TRBD1 (6 bases). The CDR3 DNA sequence: TGTGCCAGCAGCGTAGACGGGACACTATATGGCTACACCTTC. This sequence encodes CASSVDGTLYGYTF.